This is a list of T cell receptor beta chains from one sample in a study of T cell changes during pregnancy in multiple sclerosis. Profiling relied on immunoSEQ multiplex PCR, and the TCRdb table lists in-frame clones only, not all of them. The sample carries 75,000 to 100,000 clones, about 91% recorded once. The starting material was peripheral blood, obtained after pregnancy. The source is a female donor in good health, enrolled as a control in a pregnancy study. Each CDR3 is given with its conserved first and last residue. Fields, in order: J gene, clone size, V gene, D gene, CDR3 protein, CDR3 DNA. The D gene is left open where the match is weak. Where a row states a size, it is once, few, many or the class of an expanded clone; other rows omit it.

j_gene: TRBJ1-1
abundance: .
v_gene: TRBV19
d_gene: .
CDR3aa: CASSPWEGSTEAFF
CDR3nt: TGTGCCAGTAGTCCTTGGGAGGGAAGCACTGAAGCTTTCTTT

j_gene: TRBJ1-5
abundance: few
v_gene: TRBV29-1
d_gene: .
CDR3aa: CSVGARDQPQHF
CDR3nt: TGCAGCGTTGGCGCCCGGGATCAGCCCCAGCATTTT

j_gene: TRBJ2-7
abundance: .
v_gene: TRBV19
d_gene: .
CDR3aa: CASSKGEGDEQYF
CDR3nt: TGTGCCAGTAGTAAGGGAGAGGGCGACGAGCAGTACTTC

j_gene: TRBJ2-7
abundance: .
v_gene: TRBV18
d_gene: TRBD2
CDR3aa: CASSPPGLARYEQYF
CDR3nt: TGTGCCAGCTCACCTCCGGGACTAGCGCGGTACGAGCAGTACTTC

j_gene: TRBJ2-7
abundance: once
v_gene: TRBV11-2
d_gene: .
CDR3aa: CASRSSPRGDRIYEQYF
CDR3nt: TGTGCCAGCAGGTCATCACCCCGGGGGGACAGGATATACGAGCAGTACTTC

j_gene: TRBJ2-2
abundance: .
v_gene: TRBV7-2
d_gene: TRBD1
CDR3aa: CASSLRPRDRTSGTGELFF
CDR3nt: TGTGCCAGCAGCCTCAGACCCCGGGACAGAACTAGTGGCACCGGGGAGCTGTTTTTT

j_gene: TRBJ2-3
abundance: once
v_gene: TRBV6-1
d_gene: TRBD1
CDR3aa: CASVNRGIDTQYF
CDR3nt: TGTGCCAGCGTGAACAGGGGAATAGATACGCAGTATTTT

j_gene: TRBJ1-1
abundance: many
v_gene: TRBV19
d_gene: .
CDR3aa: CASSTKTQGTEAFF
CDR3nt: TGTGCCAGTAGTACCAAAACTCAGGGAACTGAAGCTTTCTTT

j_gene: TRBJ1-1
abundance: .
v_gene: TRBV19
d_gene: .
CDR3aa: CASSELNTEAFF
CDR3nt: TGTGCCAGTAGCGAACTAAACACTGAAGCTTTCTTT

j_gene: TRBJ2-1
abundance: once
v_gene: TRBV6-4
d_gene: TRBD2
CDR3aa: CASSDDGEGKNEQFF
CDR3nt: TGTGCCAGCAGTGACGACGGGGAGGGTAAAAATGAGCAGTTCTTC

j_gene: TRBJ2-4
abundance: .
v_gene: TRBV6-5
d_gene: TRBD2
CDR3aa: CASSYSWSGTKNIQYF
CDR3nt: TGTGCCAGCAGTTACTCGTGGAGCGGGACCAAAAACATTCAGTACTTC

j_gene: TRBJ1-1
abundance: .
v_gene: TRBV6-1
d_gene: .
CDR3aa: CASSEDSGSNTEAFF
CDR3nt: TGTGCCAGCAGTGAGGACAGTGGCTCGAACACTGAAGCTTTCTTT

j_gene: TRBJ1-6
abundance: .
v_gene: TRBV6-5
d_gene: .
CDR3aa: CASTGRSSYNSPLHF
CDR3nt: TGTGCCAGCACAGGGAGGAGCTCCTATAATTCACCCCTCCACTTT

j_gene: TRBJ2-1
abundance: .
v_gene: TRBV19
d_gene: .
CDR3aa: CASSIAGIYNEQFF
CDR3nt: TGTGCCAGTAGTATAGCGGGGATATACAATGAGCAGTTCTTC

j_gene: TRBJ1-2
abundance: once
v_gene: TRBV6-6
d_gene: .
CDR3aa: CASSRPTVFNYGYTF
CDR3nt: TGTGCCAGCAGCCGTCCGACAGTTTTTAACTATGGCTACACCTTC

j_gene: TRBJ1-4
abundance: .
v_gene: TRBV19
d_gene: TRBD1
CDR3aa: CASSMTGIEKLFF
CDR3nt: TGTGCCAGTAGTATGACAGGGATTGAAAAACTGTTTTTT

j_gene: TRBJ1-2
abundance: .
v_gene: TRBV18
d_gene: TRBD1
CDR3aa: CASSQTGGDYGYTF
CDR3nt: TGTGCCAGCTCACAAACAGGGGGCGACTATGGCTACACCTTC

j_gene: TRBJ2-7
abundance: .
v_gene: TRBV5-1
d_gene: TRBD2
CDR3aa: CASSSPPSGSRGEQYF
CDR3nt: TGCGCCAGCAGCTCCCCCCCTAGCGGGAGTCGAGGTGAGCAGTACTTC

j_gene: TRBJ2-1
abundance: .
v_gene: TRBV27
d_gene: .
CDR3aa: CASSRDFPGNEQFF
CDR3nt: TGTGCCAGCAGTCGGGACTTCCCGGGGAATGAGCAGTTCTTC

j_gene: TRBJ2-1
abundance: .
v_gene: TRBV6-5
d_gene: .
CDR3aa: CASSHRGLSLNEQFF
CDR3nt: TGTGCCAGCAGCCACCGGGGTCTGAGTCTCAATGAGCAGTTCTTC

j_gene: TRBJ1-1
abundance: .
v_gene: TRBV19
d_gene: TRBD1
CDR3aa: CASSKTGLATEAFF
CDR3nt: TGTGCCAGTAGTAAGACAGGGTTGGCCACTGAAGCTTTCTTT